The present T cell receptor beta chain was sequenced within a study of blood T cells in healthy people across ages. Sample-barcoded 5' priming and a J-beta primer mix drove a second PCR of about 7 to 12 cycles. MiXCR, run by TCRdb on the 5' RACE reads, gives a single entry per CDR3 protein. The sample has 1 million or so distinct CDR3 sequences, roughly a quarter seen once; the top ten hold approximately 0.7%. The sample was also linked to a second study, of T cells of mothers and their children.

The sequencing input was blood. The sequence was collected from a girl between 2 and 10 years old in good health.

CDR3 amino acids: CASSLAPGGDEQYF. CDR3 nucleotide sequence: TGCGCCAGCAGCTTGGCCCCAGGGGGGGACGAGCAGTACTTC. This chain links TRBV5-1 with TRBJ2-7; tentatively, D is TRBD1 or TRBD2 (7 bases each). The CDR3 consists of 14 residues. Trimming stripped 0 bases from V and 5 bases from J, with 12 bases between. Germline V gene sequence: CDR1 SGHRS, CDR2 YFSETQ.